This is a list of T cell receptor beta chains from one sample in a study of early T cells in non-severe SARS-CoV-2 infection. TCRdb processed the 5' RACE reads anew with MiXCR; each CDR3 protein has one entry. The sample includes tens of thousands of distinct CDR3 sequences, over 8% of them seen just once. The sample in question was whole blood, obtained at baseline. All receptors come from an adult who was a healthcare worker with PCR-confirmed SARS-CoV-2 infection or an uninfected control (not recorded which). CDR3s include the opening cysteine and the closing phenylalanine or tryptophan. A D gene is named only where the DNA matches it firmly.

V,D,J,CDR3
TRBV9,-,TRBJ1-2,CASSVEGGPSAFGYTF
TRBV5-1,-,TRBJ2-5,CASSTYDGNQETQYF
TRBV6-5,-,TRBJ2-2,CASSPRLLARGTGELFF
TRBV7-8,-,TRBJ2-1,CASSLGAGEQFF
TRBV7-2,-,TRBJ1-2,CASSPTQNYGYTF
TRBV6-6,-,TRBJ2-5,CASSYLANQETQYF
TRBV24-1,TRBD2,TRBJ2-1,CATSALAGVRFF
TRBV12-3/TRBV12-4,-,TRBJ1-1,CASRWGGNTEAFF
TRBV11-2,-,TRBJ2-4,CASSREGIPKNIQYF
TRBV15,-,TRBJ1-4,CATSTLTAGDEKLFF
TRBV20-1,-,TRBJ2-5,CSATLSIGQYQETQYF
TRBV18,-,TRBJ1-1,CASSPVAVRFGGKTEAFF
TRBV12-3/TRBV12-4,-,TRBJ2-5,CASSNQETQYF
TRBV19,-,TRBJ2-1,CASSIDLLRRDNEQFF
TRBV5-6,-,TRBJ1-1,CASSSSSKGRDTEAFF
TRBV5-1,-,TRBJ2-7,CASSLQAPSYEQYF